The subject of this entry is one TCR beta chain. Its antigen is as yet unknown. The sample originates from a study of T cells expressing NK-cell markers. Across the whole study: In sorted CD3+CD56+NKG2C+, CD3+CD56+NKG2C- and CD3+CD56-NKG2C+ T cells, TCR beta repertoires were obtained.

5'RACE template switching with UMIs generated TCR beta cDNA. From the 5' RACE reads, TCRdb lists one entry per CDR3 protein and no DNA. The sample shows about 180,000 distinct CDR3 sequences, and around 20% sits with its ten largest clones. Findings of the study overall: Each of 6 or 7 donors carried dominant NKG2C+ clonotypes accounting for about 1.0-8% of CD8+ T cells. Similarly, these clonotypes led the CD3+CD56-NKG2C+ fraction as well in several donors.

This clonotype was obtained from a man aged 18-75 years in good health. Sequences were obtained from blood T cells: a sorted CD56 or NKG2C T cell subset, CD4+ or CD8+ T cells, or bulk PBMC T cells (not recorded which).

The CDR3 spells CASSGGPQNTGELFF. V is TRBV6-1 and J is TRBJ2-2; TCRdb returns TRBD1, unconfirmable since there is no DNA. This CDR3 comprises 15 residues. The germline V gene has CDR1 MNHNS and CDR2 SASEGT.